Listed below are T cell receptor beta chains from one sample, sequenced in a study of identical twins. Via MiXCR, TCRdb re-called the 5' RACE reads, giving one row per CDR3 protein. Of 1.5 million to 2 million distinct CDR3 sequences listed, around a third are singletons. What was sequenced was cord blood. These receptors were obtained from a newborn girl in good health. The CDR3 runs from the conserved cysteine through the conserved F or W. D genes are given only for firm matches. The size field is filled for only some rows; it gives once, few, many or a size class.

>NA|TRBJ1-2|TRBV20-1|NA
TGCAGTGCTAGAGATTGGCAGGACTATGGCTACACCTTC
CSARDWQDYGYTF
>TRBD1|TRBJ2-7|TRBV5-1|many
TGCGCCAGCAGCGGACCGGGACAGGGTAACAACGAGCAGTACTTC
CASSGPGQGNNEQYF
>NA|TRBJ2-7|TRBV7-9|NA
TGTGCCAGCAGCTCTCGGGTGTCCCACCCCTACGAGCAGTACTTC
CASSSRVSHPYEQYF
>NA|TRBJ1-4|TRBV3-1|few
TGTGCCAGCAGCCTCCGAGGGGAGGTAGATGAAAAACTGTTTTTT
CASSLRGEVDEKLFF
>NA|TRBJ1-4|TRBV12-3/TRBV12-4|few
TGTGCCAGCAGTTTAGCGCGGGTCAGGGTGGAAAAACTGTTTTTT
CASSLARVRVEKLFF
>NA|TRBJ1-2|TRBV29-1|NA
TGCAGCGGGGTAGGACAGTATGGCTACACCTTC
CSGVGQYGYTF
>NA|TRBJ2-1|TRBV20-1|few
TGCAGTGCTAGAGACCCTTGGACGGCTAACAATGAGCAGTTCTTC
CSARDPWTANNEQFF
>NA|TRBJ2-7|TRBV29-1|NA
TGCAGCGGTCAGGTTGTGGACGAGCAGTACTTC
CSGQVVDEQYF
>TRBD1|TRBJ2-3|TRBV24-1|NA
TGTGCCACCAGTGATCCCGACAGGGCTTCAGCGCAGTATTTT
CATSDPDRASAQYF
>NA|TRBJ1-1|TRBV9|few
TGTGCCAGCAGCGTAGCTGCAGGGGCGGGCACTGAAGCTTTCTTT
CASSVAAGAGTEAFF
>TRBD2|TRBJ2-1|TRBV9|NA
TGTGCCAGCTCAACGGGGCTAGCGGGAGTCTATTTCAATGAGCAGTTCTTC
CASSTGLAGVYFNEQFF
>NA|TRBJ1-2|TRBV6-6|NA
TGTGCCAGCAGTTCGGATAAACGGCCATGGGGCTACACCTTC
CASSSDKRPWGYTF
>NA|TRBJ2-1|TRBV20-1|few
TGCAGTGCCCCTGGGTTGGCGGGGATCCACAATGAGCAGTTCTTC
CSAPGLAGIHNEQFF
>TRBD2|TRBJ2-7|TRBV24-1|NA
TGTGCCACCAGTGATGCGAGGGGACTAGCGGGAGGGAGGTACAATGAGCAGTACTTC
CATSDARGLAGGRYNEQYF
>NA|TRBJ2-7|TRBV28|NA
TGTGCCAGCAGTTTACTCGGGGTTAACCCACTCGAGCAGTACTTC
CASSLLGVNPLEQYF
>TRBD2|TRBJ2-1|TRBV10-3|NA
TGTGCCGCCGGGACTAGCGACGACAATGAGCAGTTCTTC
CAAGTSDDNEQFF
>NA|TRBJ1-1|TRBV5-1|NA
TGCGCCAGCAGCCGTCGGGGGGCGGGGAACACTGAAGCTTTCTTT
CASSRRGAGNTEAFF
>NA|TRBJ1-2|TRBV20-1|NA
TGCAGTGCTAGAGGAGGGCGAAGTGGCTACACCTTC
CSARGGRSGYTF
>TRBD2|TRBJ2-3|TRBV20-1|few
TGCAGTGCAAGACTAGCGGGGGGGCCGATTAAAGATACGCAGTATTTT
CSARLAGGPIKDTQYF
>NA|TRBJ1-1|TRBV20-1|NA
TGCAGTGCTTTCCCAAACCAGGGGAAGTTCACTGAAGCTTTCTTT
CSAFPNQGKFTEAFF
>NA|TRBJ1-2|TRBV20-1|many
TGCAGTGCTAGAGACTTTCAGGGGAACTATGGCTACACCTTC
CSARDFQGNYGYTF
>NA|TRBJ1-5|TRBV20-1|once
TGCAGTGCTAGACCAGGAGGGGGGGCCAATCAGCCCCAGCATTTT
CSARPGGGANQPQHF
>TRBD2|TRBJ2-1|TRBV6-6|NA
TGTGCCAGCAGTCACATCGGGACTAGCGGGAATGGTGAGCAGTTCTTC
CASSHIGTSGNGEQFF
>TRBD2|TRBJ2-1|TRBV7-6|NA
TGTGCCAGCAGCTTACGTAGCGGGGGGTCCAACAATGAGCAGTTCTTC
CASSLRSGGSNNEQFF
>TRBD2|TRBJ2-2|TRBV20-1|NA
TGCAGTGCTAGCCAGGGACTAGCGCTCACCGGGGAGCTGTTTTTT
CSASQGLALTGELFF
>NA|TRBJ1-2|TRBV6-5|NA
TGTGCCAGCAGTTATCTTAGACGGAACTATGGCTACACCTTC
CASSYLRRNYGYTF
>NA|TRBJ2-1|TRBV20-1|few
TGCAGTGCTAGAGTCCGGGGCGCCTACAATGAGCAGTTCTTC
CSARVRGAYNEQFF
>NA|TRBJ2-3|TRBV20-1|NA
TGCAGTTACCCATTACAGGGTTACGGCACAGATACGCAGTATTTT
CSYPLQGYGTDTQYF
>NA|TRBJ2-7|TRBV20-1|NA
TGCAGTGCTAGAGTGCCCGGGCGGGAAGTCTACGAGCAGTACTTC
CSARVPGREVYEQYF
>NA|TRBJ2-1|TRBV4-1|NA
TGCGCCAGCAGCAGGGGGAATGGTCGGCTGTACAATGAGCAGTTCTTC
CASSRGNGRLYNEQFF
>NA|TRBJ2-5|TRBV7-8|NA
TGTGCCAGCAGCCGGGGAGTTCTCGATGAGCAGTACTTC
CASSRGVLDEQYF
>TRBD1|TRBJ2-1|TRBV5-1|NA
TGCGCCAGCAGCTGGGCCGGGACAGGGATGGAGACCCAGTTCTTC
CASSWAGTGMETQFF
>TRBD2|TRBJ2-1|TRBV5-5|NA
TGTGCCAGCAGCTTCCGACTAGCGGGAGGCCCCTCCTACAATGAGCAGTTCTTC
CASSFRLAGGPSYNEQFF
>TRBD2|TRBJ2-7|TRBV28|NA
TGTGCCAGCAGTTTGAGACTAGCGGTCAATGAGCAGTACTTC
CASSLRLAVNEQYF
>TRBD2|TRBJ2-5|TRBV20-1|NA
TGCAGTGCCGCCTCGGAGCGGGGGATCAATGAGCAGTACTTC
CSAASERGINEQYF
>NA|TRBJ2-7|TRBV27|few
TGTGCCAGCAGTTTAAAGGGTCAGTGGAGCTCCTACGAGCAGTACTTC
CASSLKGQWSSYEQYF